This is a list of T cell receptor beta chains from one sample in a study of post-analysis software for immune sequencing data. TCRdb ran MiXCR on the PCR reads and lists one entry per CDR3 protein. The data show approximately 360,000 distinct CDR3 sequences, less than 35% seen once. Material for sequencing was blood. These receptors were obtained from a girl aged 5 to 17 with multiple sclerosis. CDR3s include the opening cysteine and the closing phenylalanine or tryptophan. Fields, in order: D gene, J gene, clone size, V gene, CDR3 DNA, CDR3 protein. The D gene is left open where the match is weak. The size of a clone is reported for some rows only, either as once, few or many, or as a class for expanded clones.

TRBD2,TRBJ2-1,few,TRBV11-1,TGTGCCAGCAGCAGGAGGCGGGGGGTGATCTACAATGAGCAGTTCTTC,CASSRRRGVIYNEQFF
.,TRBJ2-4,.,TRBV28,TGTGCCAGCAGTTCATGGGACCCACTAAACATTCAGTACTTC,CASSSWDPLNIQYF
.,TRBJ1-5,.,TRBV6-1,TGTGCCAGCAGTGAAGTTCATAGTCAGCCCCAGCATTTT,CASSEVHSQPQHF
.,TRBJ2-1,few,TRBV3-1,TGTGCCAGCAGCCAAGACGGGCGCGATACCGGAGGTGAGCAGTTCTTC,CASSQDGRDTGGEQFF
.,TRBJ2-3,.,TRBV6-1,TGTGCCAGCAGGGGGACAACTAGCACAGATACGCAGTATTTT,CASRGTTSTDTQYF
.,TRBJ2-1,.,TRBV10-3,TGTGCCATCAGTCCCTTGGGCTCCTACAATGAGCAGTTCTTC,CAISPLGSYNEQFF
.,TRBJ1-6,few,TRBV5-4,TGTGCCAGCAGCGCCTTGACAGCCAACTCACCCCTCCACTTT,CASSALTANSPLHF
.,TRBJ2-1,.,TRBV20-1,TGCAGTGCTAGTGCCAGCGGGCCAAATGAGCAGTTCTTC,CSASASGPNEQFF
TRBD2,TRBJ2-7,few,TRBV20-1,TGCAGTGCTAGAGATCTACAGCTAGCGGGGGATCCCTACGAGCAGTACTTC,CSARDLQLAGDPYEQYF
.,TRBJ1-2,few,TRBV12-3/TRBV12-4,TGTGCCAGCAGTTTAGTTCGCTATGGCTACACCTTC,CASSLVRYGYTF
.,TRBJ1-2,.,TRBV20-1,TGCAGTGCTAGACCCGACAGACCTGGCTACACCTTC,CSARPDRPGYTF
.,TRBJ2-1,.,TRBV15,TGTGCCACCAGCAGACGACTCGGTGAGCAGTTCTTC,CATSRRLGEQFF
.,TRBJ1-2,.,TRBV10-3,TGTGCCTTACGCGCCTCAGACAGTTCGTATTACACCTTC,CALRASDSSYYTF
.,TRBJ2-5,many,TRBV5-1,TGTGCCAGCAGTCGACAAGAGACCCAGTACTTC,CASSRQETQYF
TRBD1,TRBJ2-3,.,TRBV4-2,TGTGCCAGCAGCCAAGGTATACAGGGGGCAGATACGCAGTATTTT,CASSQGIQGADTQYF
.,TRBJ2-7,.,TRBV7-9,TGTGCCAGCAGCTTATGGGTTGGCGGTAGCTACGAGCAGTACTTC,CASSLWVGGSYEQYF
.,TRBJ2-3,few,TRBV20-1,TGCAGTGCTAAGACGGGGTTTGGGACAGATACGCAGTATTTT,CSAKTGFGTDTQYF
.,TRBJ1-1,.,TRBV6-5,TGTGCCAGCAGTTACGAGGGGCGCCGGGGGGGCCAGAACACTGAAGCTTTCTTT,CASSYEGRRGGQNTEAFF
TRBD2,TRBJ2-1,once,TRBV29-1,TGCAGTGGCCGACTAGCGGCAAATGAGCAGTTCTTC,CSGRLAANEQFF
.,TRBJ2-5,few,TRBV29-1,TGCAGCGTTGAGGCAGCCGGAAGGGAGCAGTACTTC,CSVEAAGREQYF
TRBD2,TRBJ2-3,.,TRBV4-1,TGCGCCAGCAGACTTAGGGCGGGGGACACAGATACGCAGTATTTT,CASRLRAGDTDTQYF
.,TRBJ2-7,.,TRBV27,TGTGCCAGCAGTACTCGGGACGGGAGCTCCTACGAGCAGTACTTC,CASSTRDGSSYEQYF
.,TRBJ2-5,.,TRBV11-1,TGTGCCAACAGCTTAAGCTGTGAGACCCAGTACTTC,CANSLSCETQYF
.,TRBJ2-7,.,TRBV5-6,TGTGCCAGCAGCTTACAGTCCTACGAGCAGTACTTC,CASSLQSYEQYF
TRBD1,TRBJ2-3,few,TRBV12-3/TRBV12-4,TGTGCCAGCAACGCACAGGGGACAGATACGCAGTATTTT,CASNAQGTDTQYF
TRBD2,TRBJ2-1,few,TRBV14,TGTGCCAGCAGCCTAACGGCGGGGGGATACTACAATGAGCAGTTCTTC,CASSLTAGGYYNEQFF
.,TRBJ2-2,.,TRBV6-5,TGTGCCAGCTTCGCGGACCTCACCGGGGAGCTGTTTTTT,CASFADLTGELFF
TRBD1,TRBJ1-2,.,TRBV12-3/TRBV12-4,TGTGCCAGCAGCCGGACAGGGAAGCTCCTACTTGATGGCTACACCTTC,CASSRTGKLLLDGYTF
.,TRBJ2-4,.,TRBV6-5,TGTGCCAGCAGTTACTCCTGGGCTACTACGAACAAAAACATTCAGTACTTC,CASSYSWATTNKNIQYF
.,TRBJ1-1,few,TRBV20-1,TGCAGTGTTTGGGTTTCGAACACTGAAGCTTTCTTT,CSVWVSNTEAFF
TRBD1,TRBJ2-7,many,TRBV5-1,TGCGCCAGCAGCGCGGGACAGGCTCTCTACGAGCAGTACTTC,CASSAGQALYEQYF
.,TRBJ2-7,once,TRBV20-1,TGCAGTGCTCTGACAGGTCGTGCTTCCTACGAGCAGTACTTC,CSALTGRASYEQYF
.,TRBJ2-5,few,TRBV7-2,TGTGCCAGCAGCTTTCAAGGGTTCGGGGAGACCCAGTACTTC,CASSFQGFGETQYF